The TCR beta chain under discussion was sequenced for a study of spatial heterogeneity in lung cancer. About the research overall: Detection consistently yielded more beta chains than alpha chains.

Per germline, CDR1 DFQATT and CDR2 SNEGSKA (reference sequence). This CDR3 has 13 residues. Trimming removed 1 base at V and 3 bases at J, with 7 bases between. Unique molecular identifiers tagged every individual TCR cDNA molecule. Each CDR3 protein gets one entry after TCRdb re-called the 5' RACE reads with MiXCR. Of 20,000 to 30,000 distinct CDR3 sequences listed, roughly 9% are singletons. Sample share makes this clonotype medium-sized (0.01 to 0.1%). Antigen specificity is unknown. General study findings and limits: Counts that tracked tumor mutation counts were those of expanded intratumoral alpha and beta TCRs.

Time point of the sample: sample taken at primary tumor resection. Whole RNA was taken from tumor, nontumor lung or frozen PBMC; it was then sequenced unsorted. This rearrangement joins TRBV20-1 to TRBJ1-5; D uncertain. This receptor was obtained from a male donor with early-stage non-small cell lung cancer. Sequencing used lung tumor tissue, obtained at surgery. The CDR3 sequence is CSARVQNNQPQHF. The CDR3 DNA reads as TGCAGTGCTAGAGTACAGAACAATCAGCCCCAGCATTTT.